The 13 T cell receptor beta chains in this list originate from one sample, sequenced in a study of identical twins. TCRdb re-called the 5' RACE reads through MiXCR, storing one row per CDR3 protein. The table records under 900,000 distinct CDR3 sequences, around an eighth of them present only once. These data also formed part of another study, on yellow fever vaccine responses in identical twins.

The specimen sequenced was PBMCs. Receptors originate from a woman under 30 in good health.

The rearrangement uses TRBV4-1 and TRBJ2-1, with D maybe TRBD2 (6 bases). The CDR3 covers 14 residues. V lost 1 base and J lost 6, with 10 bases in between. CDR1 MGHRA and CDR2 YSYEKL come from the germline V gene. In nucleotides, the CDR3 is TGCGCCAGCAGCCAAGGGGTCGGGAGCAATGAGCAGTTCTTC. It encodes CASSQGVGSNEQFF.

The chain recombines TRBV6-1 with TRBJ1-1; 11 positions agree with TRBD1. Germline CDR1 MNHNS, CDR2 SASEGT. The V segment lost 2 bases and the J segment 4 bases; nucleotides outside the gene matches: 6. There are 16 residues in the CDR3. The CDR3 loop is CASSEWRGTGGTEAFF. CDR3 bases: TGTGCCAGCAGTGAATGGAGGGGGACAGGGGGCACTGAAGCTTTCTTT.

The chain recombines TRBV9 with TRBJ1-3; D is undetermined. Germline V gene sequence: CDR1 SGDLS, CDR2 YYNGEE. This CDR3 has 15 residues. V lost 3 bases and J lost 1, with 11 bases in between. CDR3 DNA sequence: TGTGCCAGCAGCGCACAAGGAAGTTCTGGAAACACCATATATTTT. Translation: CASSAQGSSGNTIYF.

The rearrangement joins TRBV12-5 to TRBJ2-1; D is uncertain. Germline lookup yields CDR1 LGHNT and CDR2 FRNRAP. This CDR3 contains 17 residues. The V and J ends lost 3 bases and 0 bases respectively, with 15 bases between them. The CDR3 coding sequence is TGTGCTAGTGGTTTAATTATGTTGGCGTTCTCCTACAATGAGCAGTTCTTC. Protein product: CASGLIMLAFSYNEQFF.

V usage is TRBV13 and J usage is TRBJ1-2; 7 bases are a match to TRBD1. This CDR3 spans 15 amino acids. The germline CDR1 and CDR2 sequences are PRHDT and FYEKMQ (reference sequence). The trim removed 1 base at V and 6 bases at J, leaving 8 bases unmatched. CDR3 in DNA: TGTGCCAGCAGCTTAGACCCGGGGACAGCCCATGGCTACACCTTC. It specifies CASSLDPGTAHGYTF.

V is TRBV10-3 and J is TRBJ2-2; 7 bases match TRBD1. Losses at the gene ends were 8 bases for V and 3 bases for J; bases not matched to a gene: 3. CDR1 is ENHRY and CDR2 is SYGVKD in the germline V gene. The CDR3 totals 13 residues. The CDR3 DNA reads as TGTGCCATCGGAACAGGGGACACCGGGGAGCTGTTTTTT. Translating it yields CAIGTGDTGELFF.

The rearrangement links TRBV11-3 to TRBJ2-1, with TRBD2 as a possible D gene (5 bases). CDR3 size: 16 residues. CDR1 SGHNT and CDR2 YENEEA come from the germline V gene. V lost 0 bases and J 9 bases, leaving 18 bases between the germline ends. The CDR3 region is CASSLDPSQRGTEQFF. CDR3 nucleotides: TGTGCCAGCAGCTTAGATCCATCCCAACGGGGAACTGAGCAGTTCTTC.

This clonotype was seen a few times. The chain combines TRBV13 with TRBJ2-1; D is unresolved. This CDR3 is 13 amino acids long. V dropped 5 bases and J dropped 4 bases, with 9 bases sitting between them. Germline V gives CDR1 PRHDT, CDR2 FYEKMQ (reference sequence). Written as DNA, the CDR3 is TGTGCCAGCAGCATGACAAGATACAATGAGCAGTTCTTC. Its translation: CASSMTRYNEQFF.

This clonotype was counted between two and nine times. CDR3 coding DNA: TGCAGCGTTGAACCTACCCCGAACACTGAAGCTTTCTTT. It encodes CSVEPTPNTEAFF. The rearrangement uses TRBV29-1 and TRBJ1-1; D remains ambiguous. The germline V and J ends were trimmed by 2 bases and 1 base, with 8 bases remaining between them. Germline V CDR1 and CDR2: SQVTM, ANQGSEA. The length of the CDR3 is 13 residues.

The V gene is TRBV2, the J gene TRBJ1-5, with 8 nucleotides matching TRBD1. Trimming took 6 bases from V and 1 from J; bases not matched to a gene: 5. Germline CDR1 SNHLY, CDR2 FYNNEI. The CDR3 runs 15 residues. The CDR3 loop is CASSKGQASNQPQHF. DNA for the CDR3: TGTGCCAGCAGCAAGGGACAGGCAAGCAATCAGCCCCAGCATTTT.

This clonotype was seen repeatedly, ten times or more. This chain links TRBV6-1 with TRBJ1-6; D gene uncertain. This CDR3 spans 14 amino acids. The V gene lost 6 bases and the J gene lost 5 bases, with 11 bases spanning the gap. Germline lookup yields CDR1 MNHNS and CDR2 SASEGT. The CDR3 DNA sequence: TGTGCCAGCAGCGCGACAAGAAATAATTCACCCCTCCACTTT. It yields the protein CASSATRNNSPLHF.

The table lists this clonotype with many counts. The chain joins TRBV7-8 to TRBJ2-3, with 7 bases that match TRBD2. CDR1 is SGHVS and CDR2 is FQNEAQ in the germline V gene. CDR3 length: 15 amino acids. Germline trimming cut 4 bases from V and 1 base from J; bases unmatched to any gene: 5. The CDR3 DNA reads as TGTGCCAGCAGCTATACGCTAGCGGGCACAGATACGCAGTATTTT. Amino acids: CASSYTLAGTDTQYF.

This chain joins TRBV3-1 and TRBJ1-5; 10 bases are a match to TRBD1. The germline gives CDR1 LGHDT, CDR2 YNNKEL (reference sequence). J lost 13 bases, V lost 1 base, and 10 bases had no gene match. CDR3 size: 15 residues. CDR3 residues: CASSQAGQGLYRQHF. The CDR3 DNA reads TGTGCCAGCAGCCAAGCGGGACAGGGGCTTTATCGGCAGCATTTT.